These 21 T cell receptor beta chains came from one sample sequenced in a study of shared clonotypes between healthy human individuals. Using immunoSEQ multiplex PCR, the repertoire was profiled, and TCRdb retains in-frame clones only, with some absent. The sample holds 2 million to 2.5 million clones; 85% to 95% are singletons and the top ten take 0.3% to 0.4%. Sequencing was performed on naive CD4+ T cells from PBMCs. The subset is: CD45RA+ positively selected. These receptors were collected from a man aged 18 to 35 in good health. Some clones in this sample may be carry-over from other donors' samples.

The V and J genes are TRBV28 and TRBJ2-7, with D possibly being TRBD1 or TRBD2 (5 bases each). The CDR3 loop spans 14 amino acids. Germline values: CDR1 MDHEN, CDR2 SYDVKM. The V gene lost 3 bases and the J gene lost 7 bases, with 16 bases spanning the gap. CDR3 sequence reads: CASSFGALRGEQYF. The CDR3 region has the DNA TGTGCCAGCAGTTTCGGGGCCCTGAGAGGAGAGCAGTACTTC.

The rearrangement joins TRBV7-9 to TRBJ2-2; TRBD1 or TRBD2 may be the D gene (5 bases each). The CDR3 spans 17 residues. Germline V gives CDR1 SEHNR, CDR2 FQNEAQ (reference sequence). The V and J ends lost 1 base and 4 bases respectively, with 16 bases between them. CDR3 DNA sequence: TGTGCCAGCAGCTTAGAAGTTCTAGCAGGGCCCACCGGGGAGCTGTTTTTT. Amino acids: CASSLEVLAGPTGELFF.

This clone was detected only once. The chain links TRBV10-3 to TRBJ1-1; D remains ambiguous. The germline V gene has CDR1 ENHRY and CDR2 SYGVKD. V dropped 10 bases and J dropped 3 bases, with 18 bases sitting between them. The CDR3 consists of 14 residues. The CDR3 protein is CATRPSSSDTEAFF. CDR3 bases: TGTGCCACTCGACCCAGTTCAAGCGACACTGAAGCTTTCTTT.

The chain uses TRBV19 and TRBJ2-5; D is possibly TRBD2 (5 bases). The CDR3 totals 14 residues. V lost 5 bases to trimming and J lost 2 bases, with 12 bases between them. CDR1 and CDR2 from the germline V gene are LNHDA and SQIVND (reference sequence). CDR3 in amino acids: CASSPRPGQETQYF. DNA of the CDR3: TGTGCCAGTAGTCCCCGCCCGGGGCAAGAGACCCAGTACTTC.

The V call is TRBV5-6, the J call TRBJ2-2; 15 bases line up with TRBD2. The J segment lost 6 bases and the V segment lost 4 bases, leaving 10 bases of the junction unmatched. CDR1 is SGHDT, CDR2 YYEEEE, per germline. This CDR3 region has 18 residues. CDR3 loop: CASSRLGLAGGPSGELFF. DNA of the CDR3: TGTGCCAGCAGCCGGCTAGGACTAGCGGGAGGGCCTTCCGGGGAGCTGTTTTTT.

In this sample, this clone turned up once. This chain connects TRBV10-3 to TRBJ2-3; D call uncertain. V was clipped by 6 bases and J by 1 base, with 11 bases between them. In germline, CDR1 is ENHRY, CDR2 SYGVKD. This CDR3 contains 14 residues. The CDR3 protein is CAIRPSIGTDTQYF. CDR3 nucleotide sequence: TGTGCCATCAGGCCATCTATCGGCACAGATACGCAGTATTTT.

The J gene is TRBJ2-3, the V gene TRBV5-1; either TRBD1 or TRBD2 may fit D (5 bases each). V shed 4 bases and J shed 2 bases, with 11 bases lying between them. Germline CDR1 is SGHRS and CDR2 is YFSETQ. The CDR3 has 14 amino acids. This chain's CDR3 is CASSPRDPTDTQYF. CDR3 sequence (DNA): TGCGCCAGCAGCCCCCGGGACCCCACAGATACGCAGTATTTT. Supplemented by reference TRBV5-1 and TRBJ2-3, the full variable domain reads KAGVTQTPRYLIKTRGQQVTLSCSPISGHRSVSWYQQTPGQGLQFLFEYFSETQRNKGNFPGRFSGRQFSNSRSEMNVSTLELGDSALYLCASSPRDPTDTQYFGPGTRLTVL.

This chain links TRBV19 with TRBJ2-2, with D perhaps matching TRBD1 (6 bases). V shed 5 bases and J shed 6 bases, with 16 bases lying between them. The CDR3 contains 15 residues. Germline V gene lookup returns CDR1 LNHDA and CDR2 SQIVND (reference sequence). In nucleotides, the CDR3 is TGTGCCAGTAGTGTACAGGGTGTCGGCGCCGGGGAGCTGTTTTTT. Translated, it gives CASSVQGVGAGELFF.

A remark on this clone: In the same sample, other DNA sequences code for this CDR3. The chain uses TRBV5-1 and TRBJ1-1, with a weak D call TRBD1 (6 bases). Per the germline V gene, CDR1 is SGHRS and CDR2 is YFSETQ. V was trimmed by 0 bases and J by 0 bases, leaving 9 bases between them. This CDR3 region has 15 residues. The CDR3 DNA sequence: TGCGCCAGCAGCTTGGGCAGGGGAATGAACACTGAAGCTTTCTTT. Its translation is CASSLGRGMNTEAFF.

This clone has only a few counts. The V call is TRBV2, the J call TRBJ1-5; no firm D call. There are 15 residues in the CDR3. V was trimmed by 7 bases and J by 2 bases, leaving 15 bases between them. Per the germline V gene, CDR1 is SNHLY and CDR2 is FYNNEI. The CDR3 DNA follows: TGTGCCAGCACCCGGGAGGGTACTGGCAATCAGCCCCAGCATTTT. Translation: CASTREGTGNQPQHF.

J is TRBJ2-3 and V is TRBV2; no clear D. Trimming removed 6 bases from V and 2 bases from J, with 12 bases in between. Germline lookup yields CDR1 SNHLY and CDR2 FYNNEI. CDR3 length: 14 amino acids. The DNA for the CDR3 is TGTGCCAGCAGCAAACAGCAGATCACAGATACGCAGTATTTT. Translated: CASSKQQITDTQYF.

The rearrangement joins TRBV28 to TRBJ2-2; D is perhaps TRBD2 (6 bases). The CDR3 runs to 13 residues. Germline values: CDR1 MDHEN, CDR2 SYDVKM. Trimming stripped 9 bases from V and 4 bases from J, with 12 bases between. CDR3 DNA: TGTGCCAGTATGACTAGTAGCACCGGGGAGCTGTTTTTT. Its translation: CASMTSSTGELFF.

V usage is TRBV19 and J usage is TRBJ1-1; unclear D gene. V lost 5 bases and J lost 3, with 10 bases in between. The CDR3 is 13 amino acids. CDR1 is LNHDA and CDR2 is SQIVND in the germline V gene (reference sequence). For the CDR3, the DNA is TGTGCCAGTAGTTCCCAGGCAGACACTGAAGCTTTCTTT. This codes for CASSSQADTEAFF.

A single count supports this clone. V and J are TRBV4-1 and TRBJ2-2; TRBD2 might be the D (6 bases). In germline, CDR1 is MGHRA, CDR2 YSYEKL. Trimming cost V 6 bases and J 6 bases, with 17 bases left between them. CDR3 size: 15 residues. CDR3: CASRHPLGRSGELFF. CDR3 nucleotide sequence: TGCGCCAGCAGACACCCCTTGGGGAGGTCCGGGGAGCTGTTTTTT.

This clone was observed once. The rearrangement joins TRBV10-3 to TRBJ2-5, with D perhaps given as TRBD1 or TRBD2 (5 bases each). CDR1 is ENHRY, CDR2 SYGVKD, per germline. Deletions cut 1 base from V and 7 bases from J, with 13 bases between. The CDR3 sequence is 14 residues long. CDR3 sequence (DNA): TGTGCCATCAGTGAGTTCGGCAGGGACGCGACCCAGTACTTC. Translating gives CAISEFGRDATQYF.

This sequence joins TRBV19 and TRBJ1-2, with D possibly matching TRBD1 (6 bases). The CDR3 spans 14 residues. The V end was cut by 4 bases, the J end by 4 bases, with 13 bases between. Germline-derived CDR1 and CDR2 are LNHDA and SQIVND (reference sequence). CDR3 nucleotides: TGTGCCAGTAGTACACAAGGACAGAGCTATGGCTACACCTTC. Its translation is CASSTQGQSYGYTF.

This rearrangement joins TRBV28 to TRBJ1-5; 8 nucleotides align to TRBD1. V lost 5 bases to trimming and J lost 7 bases; unmatched junction nucleotides: 7. Germline CDR1 and CDR2: MDHEN and SYDVKM. This CDR3 comprises 14 residues. The CDR3 DNA is TGTGCCAGCAGTGTCACAGGGGGAGGCCAGCCCCAGCATTTT. Amino acids: CASSVTGGGQPQHF.

Here the CDR3 DNA reads TGTGCCAGCAGCTCCTTTCGCAATCAGCCCCAGCATTTT. The encoded protein is CASSSFRNQPQHF. This rearrangement joins TRBV5-6 to TRBJ1-5; no definite D call. V dropped 3 bases and J dropped 2 bases, with 6 bases sitting between them. Germline V gene data show CDR1 as SGHDT and CDR2 as YYEEEE. The CDR3 loop spans 13 amino acids. The variable domain in full, completed from reference TRBV5-6 and TRBJ1-5, reads DAGVTQSPTHLIKTRGQQVTLRCSPKSGHDTVSWYQQALGQGPQFIFQYYEEEERQRGNFPDRFSGHQFPNYSSELNVNALLLGDSALYLCASSSFRNQPQHFGDGTRLSIL.

This rearrangement joins TRBV6-5 to TRBJ1-1; TRBD1 matches 7 bases. The CDR3 totals 16 residues. Trimming removed 2 bases from V and 2 bases from J; junction bases left unmatched: 8. Germline V CDR1 and CDR2: MNHEY, SVGAGI. CDR3 DNA sequence: TGTGCCAGCAGTTACGGGGCAGGGGGTCGAAACACTGAAGCTTTCTTT. Translating gives CASSYGAGGRNTEAFF.

The rearrangement links TRBV18 to TRBJ2-7; the match to TRBD2 covers 9 bases. After removal of 0 bases from V and 3 bases from J, the junction contained 9 bases not matched to a gene. Germline V lookup: CDR1 KGHSH, CDR2 LQKENI. This CDR3 region has 17 residues. CDR3 sequence: CASSPPNFSGGRYEQYF. The CDR3 nucleotides read TGTGCCAGCTCACCACCGAACTTTAGCGGGGGCCGCTACGAGCAGTACTTC.

The table lists this clone with a few counts. The rearrangement uses TRBV15 and TRBJ1-4; D ambiguous. The CDR3 contains 15 residues. V lost 2 bases, J lost 0 bases, and 7 bases lay in between. Looked up from germline, CDR1 is LNHNV and CDR2 is YYDKDF (reference sequence). CDR3 protein: CATSRITATNEKLFF. The CDR3 DNA is TGTGCCACCAGCAGAATTACTGCAACTAATGAAAAACTGTTTTTT.